This T cell receptor beta chain comes out of a study of technical replicates of blood from a few donors. Clones were read by immunoSEQ multiplex PCR, and TCRdb kept only the in-frame ones, dropping some. The sample includes around 68,000 clones, roughly 97% of them seen just once. Germline-derived CDR1 and CDR2 are WNHNN and SYGVQD (reference sequence). The V and J ends lost 9 bases and 7 bases respectively, with 21 bases between them. This CDR3 contains 14 residues. V gene TRBV10-1 combines with J gene TRBJ2-5; D is possibly TRBD1 (6 bases). This sequence was found in a human donor in good health. Sequencing input: T cells isolated from PBMCs. In DNA, the CDR3 is TGCGCCAGGAGGGGGACACCTCAAGCTGGGACCCAGTACTTC. It is translated as CARRGTPQAGTQYF.